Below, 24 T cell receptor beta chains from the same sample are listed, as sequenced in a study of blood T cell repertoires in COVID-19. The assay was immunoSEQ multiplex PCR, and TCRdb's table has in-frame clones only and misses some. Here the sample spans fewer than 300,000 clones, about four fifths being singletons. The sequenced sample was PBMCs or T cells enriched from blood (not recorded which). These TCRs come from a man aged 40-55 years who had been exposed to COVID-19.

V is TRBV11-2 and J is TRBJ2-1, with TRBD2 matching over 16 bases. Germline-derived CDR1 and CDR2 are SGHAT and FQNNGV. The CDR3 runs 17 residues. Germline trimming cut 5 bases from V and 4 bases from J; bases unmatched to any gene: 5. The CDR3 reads CASSPGTSGRGYNEQFF. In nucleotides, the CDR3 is TGTGCCAGCAGCCCCGGGACTAGCGGGAGGGGTTACAATGAGCAGTTCTTC.

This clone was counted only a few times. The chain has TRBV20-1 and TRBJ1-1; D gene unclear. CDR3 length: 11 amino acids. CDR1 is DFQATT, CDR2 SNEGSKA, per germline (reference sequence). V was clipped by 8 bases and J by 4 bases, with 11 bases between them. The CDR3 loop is CSLPGVTEAFF. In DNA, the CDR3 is TGCAGTCTCCCCGGGGTCACTGAAGCTTTCTTT.

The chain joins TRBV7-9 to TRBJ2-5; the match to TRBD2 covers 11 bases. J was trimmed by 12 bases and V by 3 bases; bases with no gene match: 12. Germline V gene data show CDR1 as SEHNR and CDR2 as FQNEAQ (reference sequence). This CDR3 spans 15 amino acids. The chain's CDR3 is CASSLGTSGHTEEYF. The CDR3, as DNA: TGTGCCAGCAGCTTGGGGACTAGCGGCCATACGGAGGAGTACTTC.

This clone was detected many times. The CDR3 sequence: CASSAPDRSTEAFF. The CDR3 DNA follows: TGTGCCAGCAGCGCCCCCGACAGATCGACTGAAGCTTTCTTT. The chain employs TRBV9 and TRBJ1-1; possible D gene TRBD1, 5 bases. Trimming removed 3 bases from V and 5 bases from J, with 14 bases in between. Germline V gene data show CDR1 as SGDLS and CDR2 as YYNGEE. This CDR3 contains 14 residues.

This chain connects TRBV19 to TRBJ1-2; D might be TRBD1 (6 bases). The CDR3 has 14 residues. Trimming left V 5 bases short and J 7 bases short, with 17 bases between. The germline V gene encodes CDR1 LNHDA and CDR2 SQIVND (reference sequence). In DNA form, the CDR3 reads TGTGCCAGTAGTTTGAGCAGGGGTAGGGGTGGCTACACCTTC. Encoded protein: CASSLSRGRGGYTF.

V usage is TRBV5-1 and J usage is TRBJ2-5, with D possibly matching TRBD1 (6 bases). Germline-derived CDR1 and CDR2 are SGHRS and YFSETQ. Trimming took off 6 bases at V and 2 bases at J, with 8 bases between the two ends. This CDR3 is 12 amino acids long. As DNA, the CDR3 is TGCGCCAGCACAACAGGGCAAGAGACCCAGTACTTC. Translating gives CASTTGQETQYF.

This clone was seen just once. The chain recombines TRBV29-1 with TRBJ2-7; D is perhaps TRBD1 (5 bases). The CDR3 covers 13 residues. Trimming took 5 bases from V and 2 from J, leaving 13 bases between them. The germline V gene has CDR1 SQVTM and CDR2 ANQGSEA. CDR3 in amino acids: CSVHGRQTYEQYF. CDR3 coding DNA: TGCAGCGTTCACGGCAGACAGACCTACGAGCAGTACTTC.

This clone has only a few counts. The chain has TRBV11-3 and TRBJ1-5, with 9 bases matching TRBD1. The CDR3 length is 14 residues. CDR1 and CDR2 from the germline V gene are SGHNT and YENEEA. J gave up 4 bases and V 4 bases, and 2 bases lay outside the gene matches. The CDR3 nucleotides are TGTGCCAGCAGCTCCGGGACAGGGAATCAGCCCCAGCATTTT. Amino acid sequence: CASSSGTGNQPQHF.

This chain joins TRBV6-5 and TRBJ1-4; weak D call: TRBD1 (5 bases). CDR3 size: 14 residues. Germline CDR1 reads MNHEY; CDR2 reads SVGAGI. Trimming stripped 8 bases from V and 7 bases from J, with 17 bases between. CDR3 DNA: TGTGCCAGCCGCTTGTCAGGGCCGGGTGAAAAACTGTTTTTT. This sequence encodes CASRLSGPGEKLFF.

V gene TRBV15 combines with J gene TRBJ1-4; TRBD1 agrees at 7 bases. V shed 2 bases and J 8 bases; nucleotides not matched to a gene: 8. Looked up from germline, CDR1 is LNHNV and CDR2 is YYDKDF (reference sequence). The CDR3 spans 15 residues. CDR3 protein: CATSRTGDHEEKLFF. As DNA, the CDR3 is TGTGCCACCAGCAGAACAGGGGACCACGAGGAAAAACTGTTTTTT.

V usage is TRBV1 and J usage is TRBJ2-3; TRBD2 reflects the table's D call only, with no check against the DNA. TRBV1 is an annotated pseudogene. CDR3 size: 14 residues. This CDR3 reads CTSRVKARCVTQYF. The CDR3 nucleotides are TGCACCAGCAGGGTCAAAGCGCGGTGTGTTACGCAGTATTTT.

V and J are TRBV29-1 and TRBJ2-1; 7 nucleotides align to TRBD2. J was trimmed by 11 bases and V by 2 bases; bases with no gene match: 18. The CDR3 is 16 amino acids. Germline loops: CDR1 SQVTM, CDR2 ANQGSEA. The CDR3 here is CSVESGNRFGGIKQFF. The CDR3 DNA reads TGCAGCGTTGAATCCGGGAATCGTTTCGGGGGGATTAAGCAGTTCTTC.

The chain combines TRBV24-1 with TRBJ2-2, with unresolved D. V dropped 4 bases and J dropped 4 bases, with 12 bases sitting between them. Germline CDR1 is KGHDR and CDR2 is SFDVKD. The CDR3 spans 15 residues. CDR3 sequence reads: CATSEAKRVTGELFF. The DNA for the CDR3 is TGTGCCACCAGTGAAGCTAAAAGAGTCACCGGGGAGCTGTTTTTT.

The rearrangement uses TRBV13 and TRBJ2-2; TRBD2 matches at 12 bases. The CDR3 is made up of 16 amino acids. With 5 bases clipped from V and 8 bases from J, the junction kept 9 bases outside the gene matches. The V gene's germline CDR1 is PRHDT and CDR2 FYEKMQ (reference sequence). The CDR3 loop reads CASSLRLAGATGELFF. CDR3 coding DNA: TGTGCCAGCAGCCTCCGACTAGCGGGAGCAACGGGGGAGCTGTTTTTT.

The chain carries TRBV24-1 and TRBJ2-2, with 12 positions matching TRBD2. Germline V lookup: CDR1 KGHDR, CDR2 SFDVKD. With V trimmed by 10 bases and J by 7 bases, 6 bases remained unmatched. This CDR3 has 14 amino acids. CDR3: CATSLAGGGGELFF. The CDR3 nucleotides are TGTGCCACTTCACTAGCGGGAGGCGGCGGGGAGCTGTTTTTT.

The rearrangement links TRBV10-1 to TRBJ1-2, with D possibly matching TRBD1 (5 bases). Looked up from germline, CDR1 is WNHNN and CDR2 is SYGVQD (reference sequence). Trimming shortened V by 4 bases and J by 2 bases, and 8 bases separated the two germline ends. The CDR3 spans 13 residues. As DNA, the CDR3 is TGCGCCAGCAGTGTGGCAGGGAACTATGGCTACACCTTC. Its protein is CASSVAGNYGYTF.

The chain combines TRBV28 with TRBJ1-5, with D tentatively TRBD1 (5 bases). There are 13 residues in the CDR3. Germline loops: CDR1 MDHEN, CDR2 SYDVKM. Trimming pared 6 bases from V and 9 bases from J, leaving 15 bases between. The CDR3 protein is CASRTQGWAPQHF. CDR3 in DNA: TGTGCCAGCAGAACTCAGGGCTGGGCGCCCCAGCATTTT. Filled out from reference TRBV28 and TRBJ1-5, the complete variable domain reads DVKVTQSSRYLVKRTGEKVFLECVQDMDHENMFWYRQDPGLGLRLIYFSYDVKMKEKGDIPEGYSVSREKKERFSLILESASTNQTSMYLCASRTQGWAPQHFGDGTRLSIL.

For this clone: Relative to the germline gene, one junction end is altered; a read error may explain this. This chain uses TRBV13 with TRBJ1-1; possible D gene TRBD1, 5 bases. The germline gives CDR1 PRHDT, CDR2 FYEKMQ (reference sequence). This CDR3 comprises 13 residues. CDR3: CASSLGAGRGAFF. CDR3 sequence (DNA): TGTGCCAGCAGCCTAGGGGCCGGAAGAGGAGCTTTCTTT. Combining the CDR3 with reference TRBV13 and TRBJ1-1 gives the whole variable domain AAGVIQSPRHLIKEKRETATLKCYPIPRHDTVYWYQQGPGQDPQFLISFYEKMQSDKGSIPDRFSAQQFSDYHSELNMSSLELGDSALYFCASSLGAGRGAFFGQGTRLTVV.

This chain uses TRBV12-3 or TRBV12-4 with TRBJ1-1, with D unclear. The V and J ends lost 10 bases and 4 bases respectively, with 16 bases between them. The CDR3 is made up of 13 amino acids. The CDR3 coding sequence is TGTGCCACTATGCCGGGGTTTGTCACTGAAGCTTTCTTT. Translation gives CATMPGFVTEAFF.

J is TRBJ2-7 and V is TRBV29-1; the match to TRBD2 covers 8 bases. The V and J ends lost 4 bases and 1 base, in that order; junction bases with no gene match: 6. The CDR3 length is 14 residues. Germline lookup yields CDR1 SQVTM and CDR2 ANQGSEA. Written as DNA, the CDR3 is TGCAGCGTTGCGGGGGGGGCCGGGTCCTACGAGCAGTACTTC. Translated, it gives CSVAGGAGSYEQYF.

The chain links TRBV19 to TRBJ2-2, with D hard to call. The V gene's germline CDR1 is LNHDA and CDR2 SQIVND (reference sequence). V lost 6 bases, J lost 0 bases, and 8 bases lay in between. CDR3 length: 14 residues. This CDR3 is CASRSRSNTGELFF. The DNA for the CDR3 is TGTGCCAGTAGGTCGCGATCGAACACCGGGGAGCTGTTTTTT. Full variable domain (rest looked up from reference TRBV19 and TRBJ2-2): DGGITQSPKYLFRKEGQNVTLSCEQNLNHDAMYWYRQDPGQGLRLIYYSQIVNDFQKGDIAEGYSVSREKKESFPLTVTSAQKNPTAFYLCASRSRSNTGELFFGEGSRLTVL.

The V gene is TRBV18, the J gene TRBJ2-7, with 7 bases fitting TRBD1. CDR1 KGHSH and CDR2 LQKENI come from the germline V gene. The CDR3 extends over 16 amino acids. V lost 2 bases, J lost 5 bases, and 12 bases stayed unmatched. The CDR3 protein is CASSPGPGQTPNEQYF. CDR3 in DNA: TGTGCCAGCTCACCAGGACCGGGACAGACTCCCAACGAGCAGTACTTC.

CDR3 DNA: TGTGCCAGCAGCGTAGTACTGGACTATGGCTACACCTTC. This sequence encodes CASSVVLDYGYTF. The rearrangement uses TRBV9 and TRBJ1-2; D gene uncertain. The V end lost 0 bases, the J end lost 3 bases, and 6 bases lay between the germline ends. The CDR3 totals 13 residues. Germline assignment: CDR1 SGDLS and CDR2 YYNGEE.

CDR3 DNA: TGTGCCTGGAGTACCCGGACAGGGGGGAACTATGGCTACACCTTC. It is translated as CAWSTRTGGNYGYTF. The chain joins TRBV30 to TRBJ1-2, with 10 bases aligning to TRBD1. J lost 2 bases, V lost 2 bases, and 5 bases had no gene match. The CDR3 runs to 15 residues. The germline V gene encodes CDR1 GTSNPN and CDR2 SVGIG (reference sequence).